A selection of T cell receptor beta chains follows, all from one sample in a study of PD-L1 blockade in urothelial cancer. Profiled with immunoSEQ multiplex PCR; TCRdb holds only in-frame clones, not every one. Of approximately 79,000 clones in the sample, around four fifths are singletons; the top ten hold about 6.9%. This specimen was PBMCs, taken around atezolizumab (anti-PD-L1) treatment. Receptors originate from a middle-aged man with urothelial cancer. CDR3s include the opening cysteine and the closing phenylalanine or tryptophan. A D gene is named only where the DNA matches it firmly. Clone size is given for some rows only: seen once, a few or many times, or a class if the clone is expanded.

j_gene: TRBJ2-3
abundance: NA
v_gene: TRBV7-6
d_gene: NA
len: 14
CDR3aa: CASSFGGATDTQYF
CDR3nt: TGTGCCAGCAGCTTTGGCGGGGCAACAGATACGCAGTATTTT

j_gene: TRBJ1-4
abundance: NA
v_gene: TRBV18
d_gene: TRBD1
len: 16
CDR3aa: CASSKGRQGRNEKLFF
CDR3nt: TGTGCCAGCTCAAAGGGCAGACAGGGTCGGAATGAAAAACTGTTTTTT

j_gene: TRBJ2-2
abundance: NA
v_gene: TRBV19
d_gene: NA
len: 14
CDR3aa: CASSRVGGPGELFF
CDR3nt: TGTGCCAGTAGTCGGGTGGGAGGCCCCGGGGAGCTGTTTTTT

j_gene: TRBJ2-3
abundance: NA
v_gene: TRBV9
d_gene: NA
len: 13
CDR3aa: CASSDTNEEAQYF
CDR3nt: TGTGCCAGCAGCGATACAAATGAGGAGGCGCAGTATTTT

j_gene: TRBJ2-6
abundance: NA
v_gene: TRBV5-1
d_gene: TRBD1
len: 17
CDR3aa: CASSLIGTVSGANVLTF
CDR3nt: TGCGCCAGCAGCCTAATAGGGACAGTCTCTGGGGCCAACGTCCTGACTTTC

j_gene: TRBJ1-5
abundance: NA
v_gene: TRBV27
d_gene: NA
len: 13
CDR3aa: CASRIRRDQPQHF
CDR3nt: TGTGCCAGCAGGATCCGGCGGGATCAGCCCCAGCATTTT

j_gene: TRBJ1-3
abundance: NA
v_gene: TRBV6-6
d_gene: NA
len: 12
CDR3aa: CASRNPQADSRF
CDR3nt: TGTGCCAGCAGAAACCCTCAGGCGGACAGCCGATTT

j_gene: TRBJ1-2
abundance: NA
v_gene: TRBV5-6
d_gene: NA
len: 16
CDR3aa: CASSLGSRGFNYGYTF
CDR3nt: TGTGCCAGCAGCTTGGGGTCGAGGGGGTTCAACTATGGCTACACCTTC

j_gene: TRBJ2-7
abundance: NA
v_gene: TRBV6-1
d_gene: TRBD1
len: 18
CDR3aa: CASSEALPGQESSYEQYF
CDR3nt: TGTGCCAGCAGTGAAGCTCTTCCGGGACAGGAGAGCTCCTACGAGCAGTACTTC

j_gene: TRBJ1-1
abundance: few
v_gene: TRBV19
d_gene: NA
len: 15
CDR3aa: CASSIDLSGNTEAFF
CDR3nt: TGTGCCAGTAGTATAGACCTTTCAGGGAACACTGAAGCTTTCTTT

j_gene: TRBJ2-7
abundance: medium-sized
v_gene: TRBV6-5
d_gene: NA
len: 11
CDR3aa: CASSAGYEQYF
CDR3nt: TGTGCCAGCAGCGCAGGGTACGAGCAGTACTTC

j_gene: TRBJ1-4
abundance: NA
v_gene: TRBV5-1
d_gene: TRBD1
len: 15
CDR3aa: CASSPLDRDDEKLFF
CDR3nt: TGCGCCAGCAGCCCTTTAGACAGGGATGATGAAAAACTGTTTTTT

j_gene: TRBJ2-1
abundance: once
v_gene: TRBV7-3
d_gene: TRBD2
len: 19
CDR3aa: CASSFIPTSGRSPGNEQFF
CDR3nt: TGTGCCAGCAGCTTTATCCCCACTAGCGGGAGGTCTCCGGGGAATGAGCAGTTCTTC

j_gene: TRBJ2-1
abundance: NA
v_gene: TRBV6-5
d_gene: TRBD2
len: 15
CDR3aa: CASSAQERENNEQFF
CDR3nt: TGTGCCAGCAGCGCCCAGGAGCGGGAGAATAATGAGCAGTTCTTC

j_gene: TRBJ2-3
abundance: NA
v_gene: TRBV19
d_gene: TRBD2
len: 17
CDR3aa: CASRRRGVSSSTDTQYF
CDR3nt: TGTGCCAGTAGGCGGCGGGGGGTTTCTTCAAGCACAGATACGCAGTATTTT

j_gene: TRBJ1-2
abundance: few
v_gene: TRBV27
d_gene: NA
len: 13
CDR3aa: CASSELANYGYTF
CDR3nt: TGTGCCAGCAGTGAGTTAGCTAACTATGGCTACACCTTC

j_gene: TRBJ1-1
abundance: few
v_gene: TRBV4-3
d_gene: NA
len: 15
CDR3aa: CASSQDWGRNTEAFF
CDR3nt: TGCGCCAGCAGCCAAGATTGGGGCAGGAACACTGAAGCTTTCTTT

j_gene: TRBJ1-4
abundance: once
v_gene: TRBV5-4
d_gene: NA
len: 14
CDR3aa: CASSSEGNNEKLFF
CDR3nt: TGTGCCAGCAGCTCGGAGGGGAATAATGAAAAACTGTTTTTT

j_gene: TRBJ2-3
abundance: NA
v_gene: TRBV28
d_gene: TRBD2
len: 15
CDR3aa: CASSLTGGPVHTQYF
CDR3nt: TGTGCCAGCAGTTTGACGGGAGGGCCCGTACATACGCAGTATTTT

j_gene: TRBJ2-7
abundance: NA
v_gene: TRBV28
d_gene: TRBD2
len: 18
CDR3aa: CASSSQTGTSGRGYEQYF
CDR3nt: TGTGCCAGCAGTTCCCAGACCGGGACTAGCGGGAGGGGCTACGAGCAGTACTTC

j_gene: TRBJ2-1
abundance: NA
v_gene: TRBV11-2
d_gene: TRBD2
len: 15
CDR3aa: CASSLVGGRQNEQFF
CDR3nt: TGTGCCAGCAGCTTAGTTGGCGGGAGGCAGAATGAGCAGTTCTTC

j_gene: TRBJ1-2
abundance: NA
v_gene: TRBV6-1
d_gene: TRBD1
len: 14
CDR3aa: CASSEGQGNYGYTF
CDR3nt: TGTGCCAGCAGTGAAGGACAGGGAAACTATGGCTACACCTTC

j_gene: TRBJ2-1
abundance: NA
v_gene: TRBV7-9
d_gene: TRBD2
len: 15
CDR3aa: CASSQGLASNNEQFF
CDR3nt: TGTGCCAGCAGCCAAGGACTAGCGAGTAACAATGAGCAGTTCTTC

j_gene: TRBJ2-1
abundance: NA
v_gene: TRBV6-5
d_gene: NA
len: 15
CDR3aa: CASSVRTELYNEQFF
CDR3nt: TGTGCCAGCAGTGTCCGGACTGAACTTTACAATGAGCAGTTCTTC

j_gene: TRBJ2-7
abundance: NA
v_gene: TRBV7-2
d_gene: TRBD2
len: 17
CDR3aa: CASSIAGGLQKPYEQYF
CDR3nt: TGTGCCAGCAGTATAGCGGGAGGTCTACAAAAACCCTACGAGCAGTACTTC

j_gene: TRBJ2-2
abundance: NA
v_gene: TRBV19
d_gene: NA
len: 16
CDR3aa: CATSWGQASNTGELFF
CDR3nt: TGTGCCACCTCTTGGGGGCAGGCCTCGAACACCGGGGAGCTGTTTTTT

j_gene: TRBJ2-7
abundance: NA
v_gene: TRBV5-6
d_gene: TRBD1
len: 16
CDR3aa: CASSPSLTGDPYEQYF
CDR3nt: TGTGCCAGCAGTCCCTCCTTGACAGGGGATCCCTACGAGCAGTACTTC